The 2 T cell receptor beta chains reported below all come from one sample, sequenced in a study of blood T cell repertoires in COVID-19. Sequencing used immunoSEQ multiplex PCR; TCRdb keeps in-frame clones, though not all of them. Of about 300,000 clones in the sample, roughly 90% were seen once. The sequenced sample consisted of PBMCs or T cells enriched from blood (not recorded which). These receptors all stem from a woman aged 45-60 years who had been exposed to COVID-19.

The chain has TRBV28 and TRBJ2-1; TRBD2 matches at 10 bases. The CDR3 loop spans 14 amino acids. V lost 8 bases to trimming and J lost 0 bases; unmatched junction nucleotides: 1. In germline, CDR1 is MDHEN, CDR2 SYDVKM. The CDR3 loop reads CASASGGSYNEQFF. The DNA of the CDR3 is TGTGCCAGCGCTAGCGGGGGCTCCTACAATGAGCAGTTCTTC.

A single count supports this clone. The rearrangement uses TRBV30 and TRBJ1-6; D may be TRBD1 (5 bases). The V and J ends lost 4 bases and 2 bases respectively, with 12 bases between them. CDR3 size: 15 residues. Looked up from germline, CDR1 is GTSNPN and CDR2 is SVGIG (reference sequence). In nucleotides, the CDR3 is TGTGCCTGGAACAAGGGGTTCCCCTATAATTCACCCCTCCACTTT. Its protein is CAWNKGFPYNSPLHF.